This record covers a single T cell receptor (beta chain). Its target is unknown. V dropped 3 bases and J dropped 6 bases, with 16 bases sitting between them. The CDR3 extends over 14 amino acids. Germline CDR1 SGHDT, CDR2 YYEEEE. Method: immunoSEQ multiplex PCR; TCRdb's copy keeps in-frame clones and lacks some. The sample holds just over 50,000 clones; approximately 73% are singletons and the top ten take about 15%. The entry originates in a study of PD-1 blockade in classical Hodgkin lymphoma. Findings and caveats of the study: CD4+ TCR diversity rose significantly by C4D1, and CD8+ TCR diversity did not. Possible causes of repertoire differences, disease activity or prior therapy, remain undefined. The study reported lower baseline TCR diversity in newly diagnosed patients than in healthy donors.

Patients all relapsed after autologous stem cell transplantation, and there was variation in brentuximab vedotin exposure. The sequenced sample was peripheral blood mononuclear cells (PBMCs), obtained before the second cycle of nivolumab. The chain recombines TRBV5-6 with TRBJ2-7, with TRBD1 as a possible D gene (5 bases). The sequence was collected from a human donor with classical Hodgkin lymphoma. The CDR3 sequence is CASSSDLRGGEQYF. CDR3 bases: TGTGCCAGCAGCTCGGACCTTAGGGGTGGCGAGCAGTACTTC.